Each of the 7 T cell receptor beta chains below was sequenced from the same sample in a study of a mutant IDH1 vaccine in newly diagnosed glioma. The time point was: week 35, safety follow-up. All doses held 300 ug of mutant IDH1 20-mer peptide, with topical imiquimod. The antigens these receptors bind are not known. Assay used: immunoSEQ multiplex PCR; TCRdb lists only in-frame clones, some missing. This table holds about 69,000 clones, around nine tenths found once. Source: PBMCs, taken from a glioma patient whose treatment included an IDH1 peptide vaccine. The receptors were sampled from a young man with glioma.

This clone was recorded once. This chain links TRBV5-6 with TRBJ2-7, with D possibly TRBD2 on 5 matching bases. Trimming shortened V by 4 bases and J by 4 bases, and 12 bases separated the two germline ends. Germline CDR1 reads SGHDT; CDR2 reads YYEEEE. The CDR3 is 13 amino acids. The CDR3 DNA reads TGTGCCAGCAGCCTGAAGCCGGGATACGAGCAGTACTTC. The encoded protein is CASSLKPGYEQYF.

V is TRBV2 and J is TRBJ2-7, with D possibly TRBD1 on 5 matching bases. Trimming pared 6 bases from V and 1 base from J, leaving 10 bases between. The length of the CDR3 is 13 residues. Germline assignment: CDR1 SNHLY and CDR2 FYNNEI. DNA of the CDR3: TGTGCCAGCAGGGCCAGGGCGTCCTACGAGCAGTACTTC. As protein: CASRARASYEQYF.

The CDR3 DNA follows: TGTGCCAGTAGTACTCGGGACGCCAGCTATGGCTACACCTTC. It encodes CASSTRDASYGYTF. This sequence joins TRBV19 and TRBJ1-2, with TRBD1 as a possible D gene (5 bases). The CDR3 sequence is 14 residues long. V shed 4 bases and J shed 4 bases, with 13 bases lying between them. Germline CDR1 LNHDA, CDR2 SQIVND (reference sequence). The full variable domain, rest sourced from reference TRBV19 and TRBJ1-2, is DGGITQSPKYLFRKEGQNVTLSCEQNLNHDAMYWYRQDPGQGLRLIYYSQIVNDFQKGDIAEGYSVSREKKESFPLTVTSAQKNPTAFYLCASSTRDASYGYTFGSGTRLTVV.

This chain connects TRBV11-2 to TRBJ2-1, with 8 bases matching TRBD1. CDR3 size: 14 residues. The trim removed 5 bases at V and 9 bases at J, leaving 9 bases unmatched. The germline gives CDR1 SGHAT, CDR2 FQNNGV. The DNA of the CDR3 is TGTGCCAGCAGCGGGAACAGGGGGTTGGGTGAGCAGTTCTTC. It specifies CASSGNRGLGEQFF.

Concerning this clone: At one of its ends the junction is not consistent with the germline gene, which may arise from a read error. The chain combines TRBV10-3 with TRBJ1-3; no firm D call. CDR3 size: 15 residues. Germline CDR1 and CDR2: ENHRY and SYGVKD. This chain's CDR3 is CAISLEVSSGNTICF. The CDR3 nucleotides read TGTGCCATCAGCCTCGAGGTGTCCTCTGGAAACACCATATGTTTT.

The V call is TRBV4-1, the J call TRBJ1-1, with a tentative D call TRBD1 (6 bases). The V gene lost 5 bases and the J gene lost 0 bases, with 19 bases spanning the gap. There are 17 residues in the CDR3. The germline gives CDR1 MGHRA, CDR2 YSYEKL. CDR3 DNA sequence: TGCGCCAGCAGCGGACCCGACAGGAATACAATGAACACTGAAGCTTTCTTT. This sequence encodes CASSGPDRNTMNTEAFF.

The DNA of the CDR3 is TGTGCCAGCAGCAAAAGGCTGACCTCTGGAAACACCATATATTTT. It is translated as CASSKRLTSGNTIYF. The genes are TRBV21-1 and TRBJ1-3. TRBV21-1 is recorded as a pseudogene. This CDR3 is built from 15 residues.